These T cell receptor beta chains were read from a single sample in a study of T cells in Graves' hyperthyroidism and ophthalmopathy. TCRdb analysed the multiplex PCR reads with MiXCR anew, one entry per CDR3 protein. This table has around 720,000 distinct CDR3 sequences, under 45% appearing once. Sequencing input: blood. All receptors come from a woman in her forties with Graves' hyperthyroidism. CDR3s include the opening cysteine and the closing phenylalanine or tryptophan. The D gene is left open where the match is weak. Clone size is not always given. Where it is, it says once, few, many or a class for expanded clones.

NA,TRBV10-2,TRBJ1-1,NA,CASSPPSQEITEAFF,TGTGCCAGCTCACCACCTTCACAGGAGATTACTGAAGCTTTCTTT
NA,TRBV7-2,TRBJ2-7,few,CASSYDSGFPPFISYF,TGTGCCAGCAGTTACGACAGCGGGTTCCCCCCTTTCATCTCGTACTTC
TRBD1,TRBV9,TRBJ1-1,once,CASTKTGDGTEAFF,TGTGCCAGCACGAAAACAGGGGACGGCACTGAAGCTTTCTTT
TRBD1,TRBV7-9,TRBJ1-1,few,CASTSSGGGPFF,TGTGCCAGCACCTCCTCAGGGGGCGGGCCTTTCTTT
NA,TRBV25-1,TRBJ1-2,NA,CASSFTGAHGYTF,TGTGCCAGCAGTTTTACGGGGGCTCATGGCTACACCTTC
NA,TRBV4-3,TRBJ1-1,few,CASSQETGNTEAFF,TGCGCCAGCAGCCAAGAAACAGGGAACACTGAAGCTTTCTTT
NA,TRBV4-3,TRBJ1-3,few,CASSQGAAGYTIYF,TGCGCCAGCAGCCAAGGGGCTGCCGGTTACACCATATATTTT
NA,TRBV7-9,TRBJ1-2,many,CASSPVEGDGYTF,TGTGCCAGCAGCCCAGTCGAAGGGGACGGCTACACCTTC
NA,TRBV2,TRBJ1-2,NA,CASMSTSGTGYTF,TGTGCCAGCATGTCTACTAGCGGGACGGGCTACACCTTC
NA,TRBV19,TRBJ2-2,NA,CATRTRDAGELFF,TGTGCCACCAGAACCAGGGATGCCGGGGAGCTGTTTTTT
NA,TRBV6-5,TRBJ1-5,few,CASSEKADQPQHF,TGTGCCAGCAGTGAGAAGGCTGATCAGCCCCAGCATTTT
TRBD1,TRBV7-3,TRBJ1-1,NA,CASSLGDRGNMNTEAFF,TGTGCCAGCAGCTTGGGGGACAGGGGGAACATGAACACTGAAGCTTTCTTT
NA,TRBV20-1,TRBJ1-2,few,CSAVYQRYGYTF,TGCAGTGCCGTTTACCAGAGGTATGGCTACACCTTC
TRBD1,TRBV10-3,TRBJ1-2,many,CAINFGTDHNYGYTF,TGTGCCATCAACTTTGGGACAGACCATAACTATGGCTACACCTTC
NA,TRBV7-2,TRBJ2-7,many,CASSLAQGRAYEQYF,TGTGCCAGCAGCTTAGCGCAGGGCAGAGCTTACGAGCAGTACTTC
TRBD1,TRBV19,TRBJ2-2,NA,CASSRTGRNTGELFF,TGTGCCAGTAGTAGGACAGGCCGAAACACCGGGGAGCTGTTTTTT
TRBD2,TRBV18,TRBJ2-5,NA,CASSLAGHQETQYF,TGTGCCAGCTCACTAGCGGGGCACCAAGAGACCCAGTACTTC
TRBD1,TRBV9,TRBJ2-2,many,CASSANSQGANPNTGELFF,TGTGCCAGCAGCGCCAACTCACAGGGGGCGAATCCGAACACCGGGGAGCTGTTTTTT
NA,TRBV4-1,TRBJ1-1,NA,CASSQESVPNTEAFF,TGCGCCAGCAGCCAAGAATCAGTACCGAACACTGAAGCTTTCTTT
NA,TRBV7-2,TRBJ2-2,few,CASTSVGNTGELFF,TGTGCCAGCACCTCGGTAGGAAACACCGGGGAGCTGTTTTTT
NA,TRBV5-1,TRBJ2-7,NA,CASRLENEQYF,TGCGCCAGCCGGCTGGAGAACGAGCAGTACTTC
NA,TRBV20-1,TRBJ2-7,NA,CSAPGHARDEQYF,TGCAGTGCTCCTGGGCACGCCAGGGATGAGCAGTACTTC
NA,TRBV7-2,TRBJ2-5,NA,CASGGTENQPQYF,TGTGCCAGCGGTGGGACGGAGAATCAGCCCCAGTACTTC
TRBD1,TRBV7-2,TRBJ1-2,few,CASMTGENVAKGYTF,TGTGCCAGTATGACAGGGGAAAACGTGGCAAAGGGCTACACCTTC
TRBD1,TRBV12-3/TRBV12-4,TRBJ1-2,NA,CATRQGAIYGYTF,TGTGCCACCCGACAGGGGGCAATCTATGGCTACACCTTC
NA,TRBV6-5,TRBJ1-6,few,CASSPWGVDSPLHF,TGTGCCAGCAGTCCGTGGGGGGTGGACTCACCCCTCCACTTT
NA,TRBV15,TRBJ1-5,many,CATSGPAQSVVYDQPQHF,TGTGCCACCAGCGGACCCGCACAAAGCGTCGTGTACGATCAGCCCCAGCATTTT
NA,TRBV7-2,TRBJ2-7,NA,CASREGPGNIYEQYF,TGCGCCAGCAGAGAGGGGCCAGGGAACATCTACGAGCAGTACTTC
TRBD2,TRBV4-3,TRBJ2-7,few,CASSQDPSGGASYEQYF,TGCGCCAGCAGCCAAGATCCTAGCGGGGGGGCCTCCTACGAGCAGTACTTC
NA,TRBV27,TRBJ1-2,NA,CASSPVTGNSGYTF,TGTGCCAGCAGTCCCGTAACAGGGAACTCTGGCTACACCTTC
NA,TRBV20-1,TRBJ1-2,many,CSAIDQENGYTF,TGCAGTGCTATCGATCAGGAGAATGGCTACACCTTC
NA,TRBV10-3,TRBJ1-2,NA,CAINKDRDGLYGYTF,TGTGCCATCAATAAAGACCGGGACGGACTATATGGCTACACCTTC
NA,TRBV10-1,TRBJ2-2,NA,CASSELTRKRELFF,TGCGCCAGCAGTGAGCTTACTAGAAAAAGGGAGCTGTTTTTT
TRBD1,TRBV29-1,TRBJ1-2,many,CSVGTGGDGYTF,TGCAGCGTGGGGACAGGGGGCGATGGCTACACCTTC
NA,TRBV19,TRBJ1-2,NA,CASKARREEGYTF,TGTGCCAGTAAGGCCCGCAGGGAGGAGGGCTACACCTTC
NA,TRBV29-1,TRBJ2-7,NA,CSLEQAYEQYF,TGCAGCTTGGAACAGGCCTACGAGCAGTACTTC
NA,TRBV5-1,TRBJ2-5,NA,CASSAEGRETQYF,TGCGCCAGCAGCGCCGAGGGGAGGGAGACCCAGTACTTC
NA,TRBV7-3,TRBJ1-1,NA,CATTRRRSGGNTEAFF,TGTGCCACCACTCGGAGGAGGTCGGGCGGGAACACTGAAGCTTTCTTT
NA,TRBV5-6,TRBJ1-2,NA,CASSLVGGKGGYTF,TGTGCCAGCAGCTTGGTTGGCGGAAAAGGGGGCTACACCTTC
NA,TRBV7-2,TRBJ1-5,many,CASSPAWIGNQPQHF,TGTGCCAGCAGCCCAGCCTGGATCGGCAATCAGCCCCAGCATTTT
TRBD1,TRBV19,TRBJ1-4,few,CASSTGQRRVEKLFF,TGTGCCAGTAGTACGGGACAGCGCAGAGTAGAAAAACTGTTTTTT
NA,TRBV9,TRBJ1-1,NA,CASSQMGRLLENTEAFF,TGTGCCAGCAGCCAAATGGGCAGGCTCCTAGAGAACACTGAAGCTTTCTTT